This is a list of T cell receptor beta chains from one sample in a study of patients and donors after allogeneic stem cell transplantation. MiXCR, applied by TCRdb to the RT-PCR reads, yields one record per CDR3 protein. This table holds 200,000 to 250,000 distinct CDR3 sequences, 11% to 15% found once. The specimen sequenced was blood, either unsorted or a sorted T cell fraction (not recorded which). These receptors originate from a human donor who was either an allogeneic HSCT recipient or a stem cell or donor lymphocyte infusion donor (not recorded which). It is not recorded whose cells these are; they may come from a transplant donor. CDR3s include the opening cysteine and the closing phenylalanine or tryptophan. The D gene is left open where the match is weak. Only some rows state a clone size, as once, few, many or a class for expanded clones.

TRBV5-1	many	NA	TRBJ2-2	TGCGCCAGCAGCTTTGAACTAGCTCGGGGCACCGGGGAGCTGTTTTTT	CASSFELARGTGELFF
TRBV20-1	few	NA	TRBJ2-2	TGCAGTGCTAGAGAGGATAGCGACTACACCGGGGAGCTGTTTTTT	CSAREDSDYTGELFF
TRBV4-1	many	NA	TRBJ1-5	TGCGCCAGCAGCCAAGTGGGTAGTAGCAATCAGCCCCAGCATTTT	CASSQVGSSNQPQHF
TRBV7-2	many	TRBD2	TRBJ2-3	TGTGCCAGCAGCTTAGGAGCGGGGTTTACAGATACGCAGTATTTT	CASSLGAGFTDTQYF
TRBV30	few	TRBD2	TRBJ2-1	TGTGCCTGGAGGAAACTAGCGGTCTGGTACAATGAGCAGTTCTTC	CAWRKLAVWYNEQFF
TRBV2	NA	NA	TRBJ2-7	TGTGCCAGCAGTGAAGCGCGGGCGGCGGGTAGCGAGCAGTACTTC	CASSEARAAGSEQYF
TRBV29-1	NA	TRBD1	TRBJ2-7	TGCAGCGTTGTGGGGCCAGGACAGGGTCTCTCCTACGAGCAGTACTTC	CSVVGPGQGLSYEQYF
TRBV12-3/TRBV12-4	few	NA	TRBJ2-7	TGTGCCAGCAGTTTAGAACTAGCTGATTACGAGCAGTACTTC	CASSLELADYEQYF
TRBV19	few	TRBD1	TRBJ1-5	TGTGCCAGTAGTGCCGGGACAGTCAGACTCAATCAGCCCCAGCATTTT	CASSAGTVRLNQPQHF
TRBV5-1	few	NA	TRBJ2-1	TGCGCCAGCAGCACCCTAGGATATGAGCAGTTCTTC	CASSTLGYEQFF
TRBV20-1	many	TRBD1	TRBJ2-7	TGCAGTGCCCTGGACAGGGGCTACGAGCAGTACTTC	CSALDRGYEQYF
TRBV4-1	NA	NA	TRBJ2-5	TGCGCCAGCAGCCAAGTGGGCTCGAAGGAGACCCAGTACTTC	CASSQVGSKETQYF
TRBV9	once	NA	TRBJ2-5	TGTGCCAGCAGCGTTGTACCAGGAGAGACCCAGTACTTC	CASSVVPGETQYF
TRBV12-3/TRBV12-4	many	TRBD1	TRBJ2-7	TGTGCCAGCAGTTTTTATGGGACAGGGGCCTACGAGCAGTACTTC	CASSFYGTGAYEQYF
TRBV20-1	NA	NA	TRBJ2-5	TGCAGTGCTATCGTGGTGAATCAAGAGACCCAGTACTTC	CSAIVVNQETQYF
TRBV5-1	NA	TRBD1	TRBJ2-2	TGCGCCAGCAGCTTGGCAACAGGGGGCACCGGGGAGCTGTTTTTT	CASSLATGGTGELFF
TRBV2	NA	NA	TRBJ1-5	TGTGCCAGCAGTGAAGCGCTTGAGAGCCAGCCCCAGCATTTT	CASSEALESQPQHF
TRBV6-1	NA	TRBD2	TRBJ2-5	TGTGCCAGCAGCCCAATAGCGGGGGGTCGCCAAGAGACCCTGTACTTC	CASSPIAGGRQETLYF
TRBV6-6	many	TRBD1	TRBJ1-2	TGTGCCAGCAGTACAGGGGTAAAATATGGCTACACCTTC	CASSTGVKYGYTF
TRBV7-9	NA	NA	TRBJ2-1	TGTGCCAGCAGCCCGAGGACAGAACACAATGAGCAGTTCTTC	CASSPRTEHNEQFF
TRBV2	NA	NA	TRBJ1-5	TGTGCCAGCAGTGTAGGGCAGCATCAGCCCCAGCATTTT	CASSVGQHQPQHF
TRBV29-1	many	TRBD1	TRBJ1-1	TGCAGCGTTGAAGCCACGACAGGGGGCACTGAAGCTTTCTTT	CSVEATTGGTEAFF
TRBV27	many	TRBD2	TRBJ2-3	TGTGCCAGCAAAACAGCGGGGGATACGCAGTATTTT	CASKTAGDTQYF
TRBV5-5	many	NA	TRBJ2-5	TGTGCCAGCAGCTCAGTCGCCGGGCCTCCCTCCCAAGAGACCCAGTACTTC	CASSSVAGPPSQETQYF
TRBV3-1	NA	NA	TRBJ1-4	TGTGCCAGCACCAGAGGGACAAAGGGGGAAAAACTGTTTTTT	CASTRGTKGEKLFF
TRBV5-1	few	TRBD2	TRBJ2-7	TGCGCCAGCAGCAACCGGGACTACCCCTACGAGCAGTACTTC	CASSNRDYPYEQYF
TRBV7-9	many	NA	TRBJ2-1	TGTGCCAGCAGCATGGGGGGCCTGCAGTTCTTC	CASSMGGLQFF
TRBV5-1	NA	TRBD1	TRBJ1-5	TGCGCCAGCAGCTCGGGACAGCTAGCAAACTTTGGCAATCAGCCCCAGCATTTT	CASSSGQLANFGNQPQHF
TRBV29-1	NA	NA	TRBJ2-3	TGCAGCGTTTCAGACGGAAGCACAGATACGCAGTATTTT	CSVSDGSTDTQYF
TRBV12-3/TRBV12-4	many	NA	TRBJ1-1	TGTGCCAGCAGTTCCTTTGGGGAGGGCACTGAAGCTTTCTTT	CASSSFGEGTEAFF
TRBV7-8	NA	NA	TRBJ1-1	TGTGCCAGCAGCTTAGCGGGGCGGATGAACACTGAAGCTTTCTTT	CASSLAGRMNTEAFF
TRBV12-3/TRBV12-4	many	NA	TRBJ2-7	TGTGCCAGCAGTTTGCAGGGGTCTGGGGGACGCGAGCAGTACTTC	CASSLQGSGGREQYF
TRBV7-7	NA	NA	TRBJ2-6	TGTGCCAGCAGCCCCGGGTATGGGTCGCACGGGGCCAACGTCCTGACTTTC	CASSPGYGSHGANVLTF
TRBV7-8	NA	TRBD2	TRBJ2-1	TGTGCCAGCAGTTCTGATCGGGGGGGTTCCTACAATGAGCAGTTCTTC	CASSSDRGGSYNEQFF
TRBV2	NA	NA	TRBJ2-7	TGTGCCAGCAGCGATGTGAGGAGTCGCTACGAGCAGTACTTC	CASSDVRSRYEQYF
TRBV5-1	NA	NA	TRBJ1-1	TGCGCCAGCAGCTTGGCGGAACAGCCGAACACTGAAGCTTTCTTT	CASSLAEQPNTEAFF
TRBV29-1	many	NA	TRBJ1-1	TGCAGCGTTATTCGGGGAAGCACTGAAGCTTTCTTT	CSVIRGSTEAFF
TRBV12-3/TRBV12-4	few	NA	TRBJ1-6	TGTGCCAGCAGCGCGGCGGGCTCCTATAATTCACCCCTCCATTTT	CASSAAGSYNSPLHF
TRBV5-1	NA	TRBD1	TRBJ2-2	TGCGCCAGCAGCAGCATTTGGGGACAGCTTTCCGGCGGGGAGCTGTTTTTT	CASSSIWGQLSGGELFF
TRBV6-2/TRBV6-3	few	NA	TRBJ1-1	TGTGCCAGCAGTTACGACAGGAGAGGGAACACTGAAGCTTTCTTT	CASSYDRRGNTEAFF
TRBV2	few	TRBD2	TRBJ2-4	TGTGCCAGCACGCAGCGGGGGGGCCTAGGAGCCAAAAACATTCAGTACTTC	CASTQRGGLGAKNIQYF
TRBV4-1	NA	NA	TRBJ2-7	TGCGCCAGCAGCCAAGAGGGGCGGTACGAGCAGTACTTC	CASSQEGRYEQYF
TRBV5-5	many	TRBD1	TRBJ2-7	TGTGCCAGCAGCCCGAGGTATCTGGACAGGGTTCAATCCTACGAGCAGTACTTC	CASSPRYLDRVQSYEQYF
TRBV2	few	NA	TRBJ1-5	TGTGCCAGCAGTAGGAGGGAACTGGGAAATCAGCCCCAGCATTTT	CASSRRELGNQPQHF
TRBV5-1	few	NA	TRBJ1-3	TGCGCCAGCAGCTTTCGGGGAGCCGGAAACACCATATATTTT	CASSFRGAGNTIYF
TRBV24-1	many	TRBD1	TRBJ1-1	TGTGCCACCAGTGACACGACAGGGAGGAAGGCTGAAGCTTTCTTT	CATSDTTGRKAEAFF
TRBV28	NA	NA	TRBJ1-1	TGTGCCAGCAGTTTTGAGGACCGCACTGAAGCTTTCTTT	CASSFEDRTEAFF
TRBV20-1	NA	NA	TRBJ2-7	TGCAGTGCTAGAAACCCGGGACCTACAGAAGCCTACGAGCAGTACTTC	CSARNPGPTEAYEQYF
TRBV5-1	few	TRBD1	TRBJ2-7	TGCGCCAGCAGCAGACCGGGACAGATCTACGAGCAGTACTTC	CASSRPGQIYEQYF
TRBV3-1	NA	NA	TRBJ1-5	TGTGCCAGCAGCCATTTTGGACAGCCCCAGCATTTT	CASSHFGQPQHF
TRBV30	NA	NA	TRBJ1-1	TGTGCCTGGAGTTCCGTGGGGGAAGCTTTCTTT	CAWSSVGEAFF
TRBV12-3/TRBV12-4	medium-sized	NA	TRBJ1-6	TGTGCCAGCAGTTTAAATAATTCACCCCTCCACTTT	CASSLNNSPLHF
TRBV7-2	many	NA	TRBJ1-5	TGTGCCAGCAGCTGGGACGTCGATCAGCCCCAGCATTTT	CASSWDVDQPQHF
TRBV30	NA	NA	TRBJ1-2	TGTGCCTGGAGTGTAAGGGCGGGGGACGGCTACACCTTC	CAWSVRAGDGYTF
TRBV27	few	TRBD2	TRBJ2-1	TGTGCCAGCAGTCCGCGTCCCGGGGGGGACCATGAGCAGTTCTTC	CASSPRPGGDHEQFF
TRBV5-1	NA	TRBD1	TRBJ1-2	TGCGCCAGCAGCCCTCTCGGTGACAGGGGACTCTATGGCTACACCTTC	CASSPLGDRGLYGYTF
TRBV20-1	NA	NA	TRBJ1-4	TGCAGTGCCATCACAACTAATGAAAAACTGTTTTTT	CSAITTNEKLFF